The TCR beta chain under discussion was sequenced for a study of spatial heterogeneity in lung cancer. Whole-study findings and limits: Alpha chains reached an estimated coverage of approximately 7% of tumor T cells, and beta chains approximately 13%. Expanded intratumoral alpha and beta TCR counts tracked tumor mutation counts.

Many counts were recorded for this clonotype. Its specificity is unknown. MiXCR, applied by TCRdb to the 5' RACE reads, yields one record per CDR3 protein. The table shows 20,000 to 30,000 distinct CDR3 sequences, with 8.8% occurring only once. The sample's time point: sample taken at primary tumor resection. Germline CDR1 SGHTA, CDR2 FQGNSA. The CDR3 spans 14 residues. Trimming cost V 3 bases and J 2 bases, with 11 bases left between them. The sequence was obtained from a male donor with early-stage non-small cell lung cancer. The chain recombines TRBV7-2 with TRBJ2-7; D perhaps matches TRBD2 (5 bases). The material sequenced was lung tumor tissue, taken at surgery. The CDR3 DNA is TGTGCCAGCAGCTTCGACCGGGGAACCTACGAGCAGTACTTC. Its translation: CASSFDRGTYEQYF. The whole variable domain, filled in from reference TRBV7-2 and TRBJ2-7, reads GAGVSQSPSNKVTEKGKDVELRCDPISGHTALYWYRQSLGQGLEFLIYFQGNSAPDKSGLPSDRFSAERTGGSVSTLTIQRTQQEDSAVYLCASSFDRGTYEQYFGPGTRLTVT.